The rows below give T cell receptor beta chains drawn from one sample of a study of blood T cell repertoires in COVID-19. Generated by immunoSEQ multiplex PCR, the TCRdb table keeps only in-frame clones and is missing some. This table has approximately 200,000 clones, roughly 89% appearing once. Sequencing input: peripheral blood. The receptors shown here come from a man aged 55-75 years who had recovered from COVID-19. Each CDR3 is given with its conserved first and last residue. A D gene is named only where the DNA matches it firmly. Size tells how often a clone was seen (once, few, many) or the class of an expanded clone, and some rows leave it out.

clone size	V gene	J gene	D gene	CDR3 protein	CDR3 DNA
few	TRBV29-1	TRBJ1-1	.	CSATLGGGSGGEAFF	TGCAGCGCCACCCTTGGCGGGGGCTCGGGAGGTGAAGCTTTCTTT
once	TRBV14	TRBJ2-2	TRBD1	CASSQPGGPRELFF	TGTGCCAGCAGCCAGCCAGGGGGCCCGAGGGAGCTGTTTTTT
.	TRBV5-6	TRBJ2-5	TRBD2	CASSLRGGTQYF	TGTGCCAGCAGCTTACGCGGGGGTACCCAGTACTTC
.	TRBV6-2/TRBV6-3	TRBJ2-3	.	CASTPFGDTQYF	TGTGCCAGCACCCCCTTCGGGGATACGCAGTATTTT
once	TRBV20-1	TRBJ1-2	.	CSATQGGGYTF	TGCAGTGCGACACAGGGAGGGGGCTACACCTTC
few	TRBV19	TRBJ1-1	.	CASSTRFYTEAFF	TGTGCCAGTAGTACCAGGTTTTACACTGAAGCTTTCTTT
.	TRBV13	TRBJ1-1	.	CASRELSRNTEAFF	TGTGCCAGCAGAGAGTTATCGCGGAACACTGAAGCTTTCTTT
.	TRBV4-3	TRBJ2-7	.	CASSQATGQAYEQYF	TGCGCCAGCAGCCAAGCCACGGGACAAGCCTACGAGCAGTACTTC
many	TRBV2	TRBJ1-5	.	CASSVGRGNQPQHF	TGTGCCAGCAGTGTAGGCAGGGGAAATCAGCCCCAGCATTTT
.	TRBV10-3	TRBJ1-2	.	CAISERGLYGYTF	TGTGCCATCAGTGAGAGGGGCCTCTATGGCTACACCTTC
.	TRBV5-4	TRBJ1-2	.	CASSSQGLGGYTF	TGTGCCAGCAGCTCCCAGGGTTTAGGTGGCTACACCTTC
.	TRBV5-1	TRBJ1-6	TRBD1	CASSSPGTGEFSSYNSPLHF	TGCGCCAGCAGCTCACCAGGGACAGGAGAGTTTAGCTCCTATAATTCACCCCTCCACTTT
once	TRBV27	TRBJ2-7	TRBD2	CASSLLAGAKGEQYF	TGTGCCAGCAGTTTGTTAGCGGGAGCGAAGGGCGAGCAGTACTTC
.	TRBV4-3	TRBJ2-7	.	CASSQASGTTLYEQYF	TGCGCCAGCAGCCAAGCTTCAGGGACAACCCTCTACGAGCAGTACTTC
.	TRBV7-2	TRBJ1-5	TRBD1	CASSLDAGGSNQPQHF	TGTGCCAGCAGCTTGGACGCAGGGGGAAGCAATCAGCCCCAGCATTTT
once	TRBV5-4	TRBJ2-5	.	CASSLAQNQETQYF	TGTGCCAGCAGCTTGGCACAGAACCAAGAGACCCAGTACTTC
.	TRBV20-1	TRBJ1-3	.	CSAERLDTIYF	TGCAGTGCTGAGCGTCTAGACACCATATATTTT
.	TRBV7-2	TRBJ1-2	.	CASSRDRNYGYTF	TGTGCCAGCAGCCGAGACAGAAACTATGGCTACACCTTC
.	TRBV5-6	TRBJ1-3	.	CASSSYRANSGNTIYF	TGTGCCAGCAGCTCCTACAGGGCCAACTCTGGAAACACCATATATTTT
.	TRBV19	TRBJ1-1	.	CASSSLRGLTEAFF	TGTGCCAGTAGTTCTCTCAGGGGTCTCACTGAAGCTTTCTTT
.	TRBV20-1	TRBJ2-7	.	CRVRKGDEQYF	TGCAGGGTTAGGAAGGGGGACGAGCAGTACTTC
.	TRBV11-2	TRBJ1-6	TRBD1	CASSLNQGGSYNSPLHF	TGTGCCAGCAGCTTAAACCAGGGGGGCTCCTATAATTCACCCCTCCACTTT
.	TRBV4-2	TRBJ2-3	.	CASSQGRVDFTDTQYF	TGTGCCAGCAGCCAAGGGCGGGTCGATTTCACAGATACGCAGTATTTT
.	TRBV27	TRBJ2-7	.	CASRDSHYEQYF	TGTGCCAGCAGGGACAGCCACTACGAGCAGTACTTC
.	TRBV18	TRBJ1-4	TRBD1	CASSPLGDRALFF	TGTGCCAGCTCACCACTGGGGGACAGGGCACTGTTTTTT
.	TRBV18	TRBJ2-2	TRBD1	CASSRTGFGNTGELFF	TGTGCCAGCTCAAGGACAGGGTTCGGAAACACCGGGGAGCTGTTTTTT
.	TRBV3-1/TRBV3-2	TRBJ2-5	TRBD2	CASSQGLAGSSKTQYF	TGTGCCAGCAGCCAAGGACTAGCGGGATCCTCGAAGACCCAGTACTTC
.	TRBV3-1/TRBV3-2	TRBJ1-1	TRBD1	CASSRQGNTEAFF	TGTGCCAGCAGTCGACAGGGGAACACTGAAGCTTTCTTT
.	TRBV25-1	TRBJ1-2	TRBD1	CASRPDRVYGYTF	TGTGCCAGCAGGCCTGACAGGGTGTATGGCTACACCTTC
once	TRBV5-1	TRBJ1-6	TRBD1	CASSLGDRGYNSPLHF	TGCGCCAGCAGCTTGGGGGACAGGGGCTATAATTCACCCCTCCACTTT
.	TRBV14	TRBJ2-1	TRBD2	CASSQEGRGGQSYNEQFF	TGTGCCAGCAGCCAAGAGGGCCGGGGGGGGCAATCTTACAATGAGCAGTTCTTC
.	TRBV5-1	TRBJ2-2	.	CASSLDWGQFGELFF	TGCGCCAGCAGCTTGGACTGGGGGCAATTCGGGGAGCTGTTTTTT
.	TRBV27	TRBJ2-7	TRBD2	CASSPVAGGYEQYF	TGTGCCAGCAGTCCCGTAGCGGGAGGCTACGAGCAGTACTTC
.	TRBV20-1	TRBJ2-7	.	CSASPSGSYEQYF	TGCAGTGCTAGTCCGAGCGGGTCATACGAGCAGTACTTC
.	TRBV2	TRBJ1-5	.	CASRVQGSQPQHF	TGTGCCAGCAGAGTACAGGGCTCTCAGCCCCAGCATTTT
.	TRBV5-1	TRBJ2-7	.	CASSLGSGTSYEQYF	TGCGCCAGCAGCTTGGGAAGTGGGACTTCCTACGAGCAGTACTTC
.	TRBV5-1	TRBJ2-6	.	CASSPGGSGANVLTF	TGCGCCAGCAGCCCCGGGGGCTCTGGGGCCAACGTCCTGACTTTC
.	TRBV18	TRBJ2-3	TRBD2	CASSLNDGTSGDTQYF	TGTGCCAGCTCGCTTAACGACGGGACTAGCGGCGATACGCAGTATTTT
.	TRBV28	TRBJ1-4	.	CASSPHPGGTNEKLFF	TGTGCCAGCAGTCCCCATCCGGGGGGCACTAATGAAAAACTGTTTTTT
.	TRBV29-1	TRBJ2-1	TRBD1	CSYTGTGGINEQFF	TGCAGCTACACCGGGACAGGGGGCATCAATGAGCAGTTCTTC
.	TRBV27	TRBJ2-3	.	CASSKMAASTDTQYF	TGTGCCAGCTCGAAGATGGCGGCTAGCACAGATACGCAGTATTTT
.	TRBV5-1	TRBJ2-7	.	CASSHRGRGNTYEQYF	TGCGCCAGCAGCCACCGCGGGCGCGGGAATACCTACGAGCAGTACTTC
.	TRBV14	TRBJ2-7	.	CASSQVGRAFYEQYF	TGTGCCAGCAGCCAAGTCGGGCGGGCTTTCTACGAGCAGTACTTC
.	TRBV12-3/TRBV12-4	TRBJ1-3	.	CASSSSPRGTIYF	TGTGCCAGCAGTTCGAGTCCGAGAGGCACCATATATTTT
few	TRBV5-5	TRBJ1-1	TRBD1	CASSLEGATEAFF	TGTGCCAGCAGCTTGGAGGGGGCCACTGAAGCTTTCTTT
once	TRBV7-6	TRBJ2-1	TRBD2	CASSLDVAGGLGEQFF	TGTGCCAGCAGCTTAGATGTGGCGGGAGGGCTTGGTGAGCAGTTCTTC
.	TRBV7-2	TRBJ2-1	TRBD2	CASSLAGTSGSNEQFF	TGTGCCAGCAGCTTAGCGGGGACTAGCGGGAGCAATGAGCAGTTCTTC
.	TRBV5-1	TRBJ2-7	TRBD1	CASSSGTGLDEQYF	TGCGCCAGCAGCTCTGGGACAGGGCTTGACGAGCAGTACTTC
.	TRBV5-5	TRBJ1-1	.	CASSLETVTEAFF	TGTGCCAGCAGCTTGGAGACAGTCACTGAAGCTTTCTTT
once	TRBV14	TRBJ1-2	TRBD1	CASSRDRGYNYGYTF	TGTGCCAGCAGCCGGGACAGGGGGTACAACTATGGCTACACCTTC
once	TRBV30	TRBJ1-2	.	CAGSEFRDTYGYTF	TGTGCCGGGTCGGAATTCCGGGACACCTATGGCTACACCTTC
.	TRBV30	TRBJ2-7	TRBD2	CAWSIKGGKTGQYF	TGTGCCTGGAGTATAAAGGGAGGGAAAACTGGGCAGTACTTC
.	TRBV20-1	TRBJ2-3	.	CSASRREQNTQYF	TGCAGTGCTAGTCGACGGGAGCAAAATACGCAGTATTTT
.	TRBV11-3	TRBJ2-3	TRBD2	CASARLAGTDTQYF	TGTGCCAGCGCAAGACTAGCGGGCACAGATACGCAGTATTTT
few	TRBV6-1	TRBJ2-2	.	CASSEDPRYKLFF	TGTGCCAGCAGTGAAGATCCCCGATACAAGCTGTTTTTT
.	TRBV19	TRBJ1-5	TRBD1	CASSSWTGTPSNQPQHF	TGTGCCAGTAGTTCGTGGACAGGAACCCCTAGCAATCAGCCCCAGCATTTT
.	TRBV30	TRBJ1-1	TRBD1	CAWSPQGAEAEAFF	TGTGCCTGGAGCCCACAGGGGGCGGAGGCTGAAGCTTTCTTT
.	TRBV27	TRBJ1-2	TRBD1	CASSLRRELFGTGDGYTF	TGTGCCAGCAGTCTAAGGAGGGAACTCTTCGGGACAGGAGATGGCTACACCTTC
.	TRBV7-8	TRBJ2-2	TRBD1	CASSPRDRANTGELFF	TGTGCCAGCAGCCCCCGGGACAGGGCGAACACCGGGGAGCTGTTTTTT